The sample holds many counts of the clone carrying this T cell receptor (beta chain). The sample belongs to a study of regulatory T cells in long-lasting Graves disease. Time point given: persistent/refractory GD, antithyroid drugs over 5 years with positive TRAb. Following extraction of RNA from PBMCs, that RNA was used to make the TCR library. iRepertoire HTBI primers and Arm-PCR of CDR3 regions built TCR beta libraries. One entry per CDR3 protein, called by TCRdb with MiXCR from the multiplex PCR reads. There are some 340,000 distinct CDR3 sequences in the sample; less than 30% occur only once, and around a quarter lies in the top ten. This receptor was taken from a woman in her thirties or forties with Graves disease. Material: peripheral blood mononuclear cells (PBMCs), obtained when the disease was refractory, from a patient treated with antithyroid drugs.

The CDR3 loop is CASSYSRSSRANYGYTF. CDR3 DNA sequence: TGTGCCAGCAGTTACTCGCGGTCGTCAAGAGCTAACTATGGCTACACCTTC. The V gene is TRBV6-5, the J gene TRBJ1-2, with D hard to call. CDR1 and CDR2 (germline): MNHEY, SVGAGI. V gave up 0 bases and J gave up 0 bases, with 14 bases separating them. The CDR3 covers 17 residues.